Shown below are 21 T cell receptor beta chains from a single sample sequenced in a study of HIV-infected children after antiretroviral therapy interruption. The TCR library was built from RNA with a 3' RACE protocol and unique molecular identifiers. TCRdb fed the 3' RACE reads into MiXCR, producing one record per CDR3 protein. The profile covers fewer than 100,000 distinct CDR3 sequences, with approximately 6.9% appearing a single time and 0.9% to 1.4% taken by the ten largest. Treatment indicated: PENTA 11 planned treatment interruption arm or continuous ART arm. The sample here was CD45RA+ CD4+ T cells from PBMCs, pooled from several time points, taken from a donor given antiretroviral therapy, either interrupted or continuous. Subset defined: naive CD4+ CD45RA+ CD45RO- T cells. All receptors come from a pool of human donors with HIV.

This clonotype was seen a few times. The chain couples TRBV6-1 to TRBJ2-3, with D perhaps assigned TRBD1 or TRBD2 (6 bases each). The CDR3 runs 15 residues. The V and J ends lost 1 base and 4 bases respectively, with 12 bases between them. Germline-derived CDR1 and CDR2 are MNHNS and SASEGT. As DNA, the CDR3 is TGTGCCAGCAGTGAAGTCGGGGGCGGGGCAGATACGCAGTATTTT. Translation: CASSEVGGGADTQYF.

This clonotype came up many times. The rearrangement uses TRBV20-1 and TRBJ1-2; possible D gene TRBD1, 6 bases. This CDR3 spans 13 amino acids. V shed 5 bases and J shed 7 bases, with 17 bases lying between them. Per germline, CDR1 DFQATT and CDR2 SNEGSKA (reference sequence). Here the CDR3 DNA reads TGCAGTGCTGGAGCGACAGGAGGGTCTGGCTACACCTTC. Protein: CSAGATGGSGYTF.

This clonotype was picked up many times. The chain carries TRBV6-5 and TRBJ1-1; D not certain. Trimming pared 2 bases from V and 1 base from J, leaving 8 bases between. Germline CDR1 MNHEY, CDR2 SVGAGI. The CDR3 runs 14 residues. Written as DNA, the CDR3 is TGTGCCAGCAGTTACCGGCCAGAGAACACTGAAGCTTTCTTT. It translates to CASSYRPENTEAFF.

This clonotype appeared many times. The CDR3 region has the DNA TGCGCCAGCAGCTTATTATTTGGACTAGCGGGAAACAATGAGCAGTTCTTC. Protein product: CASSLLFGLAGNNEQFF. V usage is TRBV5-1 and J usage is TRBJ2-1; TRBD2 matches at 12 bases. Trimming at V came to 2 bases and at J to 5 bases, leaving 8 bases not matched to a gene. The length of the CDR3 is 17 residues. Germline V gene lookup returns CDR1 SGHRS and CDR2 YFSETQ.

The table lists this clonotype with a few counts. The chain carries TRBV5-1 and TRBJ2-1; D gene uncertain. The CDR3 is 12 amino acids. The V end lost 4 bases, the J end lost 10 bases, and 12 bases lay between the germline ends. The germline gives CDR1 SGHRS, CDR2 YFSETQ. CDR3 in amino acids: CASSPHLTEQFF. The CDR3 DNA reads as TGCGCCAGCAGCCCTCACCTGACAGAGCAGTTCTTC.

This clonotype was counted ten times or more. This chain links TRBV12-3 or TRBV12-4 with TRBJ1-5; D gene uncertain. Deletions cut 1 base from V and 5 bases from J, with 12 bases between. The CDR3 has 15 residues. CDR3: CASSLGDRGDQPQHF. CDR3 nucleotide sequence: TGTGCCAGCAGTTTAGGAGATCGGGGAGATCAGCCCCAGCATTTT.

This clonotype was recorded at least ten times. The CDR3 DNA is TGTGCCAGCAGGGGTACTACTGGGGCCAACGTCCTGACTTTC. This encodes CASRGTTGANVLTF. The chain recombines TRBV2 with TRBJ2-6, with D unclear. This CDR3 spans 14 amino acids. V was trimmed by 6 bases and J by 2 bases, leaving 8 bases between them. Germline assignment: CDR1 SNHLY and CDR2 FYNNEI. Full variable domain (rest looked up from reference TRBV2 and TRBJ2-6): EPEVTQTPSHQVTQMGQEVILRCVPISNHLYFYWYRQILGQKVEFLVSFYNNEISEKSEIFDDQFSVERPDGSNFTLKIRSTKLEDSAMYFCASRGTTGANVLTFGAGSRLTVL.

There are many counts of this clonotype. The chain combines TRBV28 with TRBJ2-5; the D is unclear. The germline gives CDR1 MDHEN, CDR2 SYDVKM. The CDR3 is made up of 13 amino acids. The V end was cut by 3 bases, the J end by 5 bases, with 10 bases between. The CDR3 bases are TGTGCCAGCAGTTTCCCCCTCCGCGAGACCCAGTACTTC. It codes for CASSFPLRETQYF.

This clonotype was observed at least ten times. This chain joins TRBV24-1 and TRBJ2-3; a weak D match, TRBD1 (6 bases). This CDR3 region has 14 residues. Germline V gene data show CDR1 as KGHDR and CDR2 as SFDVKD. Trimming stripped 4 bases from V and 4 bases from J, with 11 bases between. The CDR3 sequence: CATSDYRVADTQYF. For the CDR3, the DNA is TGTGCCACCAGTGACTACAGGGTCGCAGATACGCAGTATTTT.

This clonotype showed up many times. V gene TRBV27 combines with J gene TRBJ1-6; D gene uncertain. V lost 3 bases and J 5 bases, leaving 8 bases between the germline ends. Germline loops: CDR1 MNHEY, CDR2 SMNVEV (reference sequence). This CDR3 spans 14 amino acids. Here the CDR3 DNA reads TGTGCCAGCAGTTTCCGGGGAGATAATTCACCCCTCCACTTT. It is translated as CASSFRGDNSPLHF.

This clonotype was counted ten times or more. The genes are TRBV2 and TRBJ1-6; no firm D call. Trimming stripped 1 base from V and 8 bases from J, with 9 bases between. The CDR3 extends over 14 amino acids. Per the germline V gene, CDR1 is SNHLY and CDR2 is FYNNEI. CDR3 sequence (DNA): TGTGCCAGCAGTGAAGTTCGAAGGGATTCACCCCTCCACTTT. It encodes CASSEVRRDSPLHF.

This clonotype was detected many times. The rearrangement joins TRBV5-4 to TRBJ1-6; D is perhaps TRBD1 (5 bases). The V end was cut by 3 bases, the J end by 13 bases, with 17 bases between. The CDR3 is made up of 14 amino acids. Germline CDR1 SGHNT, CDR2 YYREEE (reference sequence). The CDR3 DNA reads TGTGCCAGCAGCTATATCGACAGAGCGTCGCCCCTCCACTTT. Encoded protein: CASSYIDRASPLHF.

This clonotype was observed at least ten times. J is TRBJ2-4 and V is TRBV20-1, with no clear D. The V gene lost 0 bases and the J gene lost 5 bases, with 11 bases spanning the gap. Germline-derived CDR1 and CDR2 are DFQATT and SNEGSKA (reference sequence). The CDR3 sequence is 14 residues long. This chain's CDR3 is CSARDRNFQNIQYF. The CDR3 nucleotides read TGCAGTGCTAGAGACAGAAATTTTCAAAACATTCAGTACTTC.

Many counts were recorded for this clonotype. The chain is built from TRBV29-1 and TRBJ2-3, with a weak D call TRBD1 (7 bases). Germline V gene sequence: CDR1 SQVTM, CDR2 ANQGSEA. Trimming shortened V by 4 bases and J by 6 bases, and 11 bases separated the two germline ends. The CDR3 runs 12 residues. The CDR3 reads CSVAQGGDTQYF. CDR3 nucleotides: TGCAGCGTTGCCCAGGGGGGTGATACGCAGTATTTT.

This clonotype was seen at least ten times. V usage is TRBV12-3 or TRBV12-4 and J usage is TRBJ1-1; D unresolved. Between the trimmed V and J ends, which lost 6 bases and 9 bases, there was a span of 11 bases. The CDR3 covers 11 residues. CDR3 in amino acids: CASRNQYKAFF. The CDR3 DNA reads TGTGCCAGCAGAAACCAGTATAAAGCTTTCTTT.

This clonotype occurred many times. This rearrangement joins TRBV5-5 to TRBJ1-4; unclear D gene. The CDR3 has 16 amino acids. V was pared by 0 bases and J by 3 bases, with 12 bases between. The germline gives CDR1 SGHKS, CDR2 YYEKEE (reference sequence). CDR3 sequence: CASSLGSGRANEKLFF. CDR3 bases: TGTGCCAGCAGCTTGGGATCTGGGAGGGCTAATGAAAAACTGTTTTTT.

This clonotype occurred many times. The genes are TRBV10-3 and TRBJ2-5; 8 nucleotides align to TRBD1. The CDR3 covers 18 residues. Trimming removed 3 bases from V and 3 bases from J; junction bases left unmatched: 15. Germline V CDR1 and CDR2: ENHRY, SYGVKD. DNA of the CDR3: TGTGCCATCAGTGATAGCTCAGTGGATGGACAGGGAGAAGAGACCCAGTACTTC. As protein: CAISDSSVDGQGEETQYF.

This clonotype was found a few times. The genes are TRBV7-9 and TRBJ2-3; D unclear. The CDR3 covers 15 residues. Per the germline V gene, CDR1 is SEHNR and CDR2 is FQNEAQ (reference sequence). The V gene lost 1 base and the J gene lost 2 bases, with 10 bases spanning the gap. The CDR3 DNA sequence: TGTGCCAGCAGCTTAGGTTCTCCGAACACAGATACGCAGTATTTT. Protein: CASSLGSPNTDTQYF.

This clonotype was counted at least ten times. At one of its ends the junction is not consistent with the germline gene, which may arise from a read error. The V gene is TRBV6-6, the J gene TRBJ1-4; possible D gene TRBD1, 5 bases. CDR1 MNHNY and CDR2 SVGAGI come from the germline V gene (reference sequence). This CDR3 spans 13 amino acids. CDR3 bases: TGTGCCAGCGGTGATTCAGGGCACGAAAGATTATTTTTC. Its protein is CASGDSGHERLFF.

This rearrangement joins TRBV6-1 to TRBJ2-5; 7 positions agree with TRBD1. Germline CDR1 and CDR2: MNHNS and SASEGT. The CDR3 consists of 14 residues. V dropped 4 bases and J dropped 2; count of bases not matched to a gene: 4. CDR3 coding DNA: TGTGCCAGCAGTGGGAACAGGGGACAAGAGACCCAGTACTTC. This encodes CASSGNRGQETQYF.

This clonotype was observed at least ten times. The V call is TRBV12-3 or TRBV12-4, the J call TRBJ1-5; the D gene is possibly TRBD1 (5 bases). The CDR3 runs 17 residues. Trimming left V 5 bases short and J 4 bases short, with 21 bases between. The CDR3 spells CASSPRGAGSANQPQHF. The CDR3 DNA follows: TGTGCCAGCAGTCCCCGAGGGGCAGGATCAGCAAATCAGCCCCAGCATTTT.